These T cell receptor beta chains were read from a single sample in a study of beta chain features in type 1 diabetes. TCRdb's copy holds only in-frame clones and misses some; the assay was immunoSEQ multiplex PCR. Of some 500,000 clones in the sample, over 9.5% were seen once. The material sequenced was naive CD4+ T cells from blood. Receptor source: a woman aged 18-29 years in good health. The CDR3 runs from the conserved cysteine through the conserved F or W. The order of the fields is V gene, CDR3 length, D gene, clone size, J gene, CDR3 protein, CDR3 DNA. A D gene is named only where the DNA matches it firmly. Clone size is stated in some rows and not others, as once, few, many or a class when expanded.

v_gene: TRBV21-1; len: 17; d_gene: -; abundance: -; j_gene: TRBJ2-3; CDR3aa: CASRIRGQNLSTDTQYF; CDR3nt: TGTGCCAGCAGGATACGCGGGCAAAATCTAAGCACAGATACGCAGTATTTT
v_gene: TRBV4-3; len: 16; d_gene: -; abundance: few; j_gene: TRBJ1-4; CDR3aa: CASSQTNRVRGEKLFF; CDR3nt: TGCGCCAGCAGCCAGACCAACAGGGTTCGAGGTGAAAAACTGTTTTTT
v_gene: TRBV5-1; len: 13; d_gene: -; abundance: few; j_gene: TRBJ1-2; CDR3aa: CASSLEGRFGYTF; CDR3nt: TGCGCCAGCAGCTTGGAGGGCCGCTTTGGCTACACCTTC
v_gene: TRBV11-2; len: 12; d_gene: -; abundance: -; j_gene: TRBJ2-3; CDR3aa: CASNQYTDTQYF; CDR3nt: TGTGCCAGCAACCAGTACACAGATACGCAGTATTTT
v_gene: TRBV5-1; len: 14; d_gene: TRBD2; abundance: -; j_gene: TRBJ2-1; CDR3aa: CASSLAGGPKDPFF; CDR3nt: TGCGCCAGCAGCTTAGCGGGAGGCCCCAAGGATCCGTTCTTC
v_gene: TRBV4-1; len: 14; d_gene: -; abundance: -; j_gene: TRBJ2-5; CDR3aa: CASSPRPLAETQYF; CDR3nt: TGCGCCAGCAGCCCCAGACCGCTCGCCGAGACCCAGTACTTC
v_gene: TRBV7-9; len: 14; d_gene: -; abundance: few; j_gene: TRBJ2-1; CDR3aa: CASSLGEYDNEQFF; CDR3nt: TGTGCCAGCAGCTTAGGGGAGTACGACAATGAGCAGTTCTTC
v_gene: TRBV27; len: 14; d_gene: TRBD1; abundance: -; j_gene: TRBJ2-5; CDR3aa: CASSSPTGGETQYF; CDR3nt: TGTGCCAGCAGTTCCCCGACAGGGGGAGAGACCCAGTACTTC
v_gene: TRBV7-2; len: 15; d_gene: -; abundance: -; j_gene: TRBJ1-2; CDR3aa: CASSPESGGAYGYTF; CDR3nt: TGTGCCAGCAGCCCCGAATCCGGGGGGGCCTATGGCTACACCTTC
v_gene: TRBV18; len: 13; d_gene: -; abundance: -; j_gene: TRBJ2-1; CDR3aa: CASSPGQNNEQFF; CDR3nt: TGTGCCAGCTCACCAGGGCAGAACAATGAGCAGTTCTTC
v_gene: TRBV7-9; len: 15; d_gene: -; abundance: few; j_gene: TRBJ2-5; CDR3aa: CASSLVPRFRETQYF; CDR3nt: TGTGCCAGCAGCTTAGTCCCCAGGTTCCGAGAGACCCAGTACTTC
v_gene: TRBV7-3; len: 15; d_gene: TRBD2; abundance: few; j_gene: TRBJ2-3; CDR3aa: CASSRTSGATDTQYF; CDR3nt: TGTGCCAGCAGCCGGACTAGCGGGGCCACAGATACGCAGTATTTT
v_gene: TRBV19; len: 14; d_gene: TRBD2; abundance: -; j_gene: TRBJ2-1; CDR3aa: CASRGSGRWNEQFF; CDR3nt: TGTGCCAGTAGGGGGAGCGGGAGATGGAATGAGCAGTTCTTC
v_gene: TRBV7-3; len: 13; d_gene: -; abundance: few; j_gene: TRBJ1-1; CDR3aa: CASSLTSDTEAFF; CDR3nt: TGTGCCAGCAGCTTAACGTCGGACACTGAAGCTTTCTTT
v_gene: TRBV7-9; len: 15; d_gene: TRBD2; abundance: -; j_gene: TRBJ2-6; CDR3aa: CASTTSGAGANVLTF; CDR3nt: TGTGCCTCAACGACTAGCGGGGCTGGGGCCAACGTCCTGACTTTC
v_gene: TRBV30; len: 16; d_gene: -; abundance: -; j_gene: TRBJ1-4; CDR3aa: CAWTPGVLSTNEKLFF; CDR3nt: TGTGCCTGGACCCCGGGGGTTTTATCAACTAATGAAAAACTGTTTTTT
v_gene: TRBV15; len: 14; d_gene: -; abundance: -; j_gene: TRBJ1-1; CDR3aa: CATSRDSGGTEAFF; CDR3nt: TGTGCCACCAGCAGAGATTCTGGGGGCACTGAAGCTTTCTTT
v_gene: TRBV30; len: 15; d_gene: -; abundance: few; j_gene: TRBJ2-7; CDR3aa: CAWSVRNSPSGEQYF; CDR3nt: TGTGCCTGGAGTGTACGGAACAGCCCCTCAGGAGAGCAGTACTTC
v_gene: TRBV25-1; len: 15; d_gene: -; abundance: few; j_gene: TRBJ1-2; CDR3aa: CASCCGAGSYYGYTF; CDR3nt: TGTGCCAGCTGCTGTGGGGCAGGGAGTTACTATGGCTACACCTTC
v_gene: TRBV29-1; len: 13; d_gene: -; abundance: -; j_gene: TRBJ1-1; CDR3aa: CSFRTQTNTEAFF; CDR3nt: TGCAGCTTCAGGACACAAACGAACACTGAAGCTTTCTTT
v_gene: TRBV7-3; len: 17; d_gene: TRBD1; abundance: -; j_gene: TRBJ2-1; CDR3aa: CASSFRTDRVRGNEQFF; CDR3nt: TGTGCCAGCAGCTTCCGAACGGACAGGGTTCGGGGCAATGAGCAGTTCTTC
v_gene: TRBV19; len: 17; d_gene: TRBD2; abundance: -; j_gene: TRBJ2-7; CDR3aa: CASAETVTSGRGYEQYF; CDR3nt: TGTGCCAGTGCCGAAACCGTGACTAGCGGGAGAGGGTACGAGCAGTACTTC
v_gene: TRBV9; len: 14; d_gene: TRBD1; abundance: few; j_gene: TRBJ2-7; CDR3aa: CASSRDRGLYEQYF; CDR3nt: TGTGCCAGCAGCAGAGACAGGGGGCTATACGAGCAGTACTTC
v_gene: TRBV7-2; len: 14; d_gene: -; abundance: -; j_gene: TRBJ1-5; CDR3aa: CASSRGTVNQPQHF; CDR3nt: TGTGCCAGCAGCCGCGGGACGGTCAATCAGCCCCAGCATTTT
v_gene: TRBV7-9; len: 17; d_gene: -; abundance: few; j_gene: TRBJ1-1; CDR3aa: CASGRVSGQLRNTEAFF; CDR3nt: TGTGCCAGCGGAAGAGTGAGTGGACAACTCCGGAACACTGAAGCTTTCTTT
v_gene: TRBV9; len: 14; d_gene: -; abundance: few; j_gene: TRBJ2-5; CDR3aa: CASSVVPVGETQYF; CDR3nt: TGTGCCAGCAGCGTAGTTCCCGTAGGGGAGACCCAGTACTTC
v_gene: TRBV28; len: 13; d_gene: TRBD1; abundance: few; j_gene: TRBJ1-1; CDR3aa: CASRPGGITEAFF; CDR3nt: TGTGCCAGCAGGCCAGGGGGCATCACTGAAGCTTTCTTT
v_gene: TRBV9; len: 13; d_gene: -; abundance: few; j_gene: TRBJ2-3; CDR3aa: CASSAVAGDTQYF; CDR3nt: TGTGCCAGCAGCGCGGTTGCCGGGGATACGCAGTATTTT
v_gene: TRBV2; len: 14; d_gene: -; abundance: few; j_gene: TRBJ1-5; CDR3aa: CASSEITSNQPQHF; CDR3nt: TGTGCCAGCAGTGAAATCACTAGCAATCAGCCCCAGCATTTT
v_gene: TRBV30; len: 16; d_gene: TRBD2; abundance: few; j_gene: TRBJ2-7; CDR3aa: CAWSELRTSGPYEQYF; CDR3nt: TGTGCCTGGAGTGAACTCCGGACTAGCGGTCCCTACGAGCAGTACTTC
v_gene: TRBV7-2; len: 15; d_gene: TRBD2; abundance: -; j_gene: TRBJ2-1; CDR3aa: CASRPPGLSTNEQFF; CDR3nt: TGTGCCAGCAGACCCCCGGGACTAAGCACCAATGAGCAGTTCTTC
v_gene: TRBV5-1; len: 16; d_gene: -; abundance: -; j_gene: TRBJ2-6; CDR3aa: CASRLLGGAGANVLTF; CDR3nt: TGCGCCAGCAGATTACTCGGGGGCGCTGGGGCCAACGTCCTGACTTTC
v_gene: TRBV5-1; len: 16; d_gene: TRBD1; abundance: few; j_gene: TRBJ2-3; CDR3aa: CASSLQGAISTDTQYF; CDR3nt: TGCGCCAGCAGCTTACAGGGGGCTATCAGCACAGATACGCAGTATTTT
v_gene: TRBV5-4; len: 14; d_gene: -; abundance: few; j_gene: TRBJ1-1; CDR3aa: CASSPRAVNTEAFF; CDR3nt: TGTGCCAGCAGCCCGCGGGCAGTAAACACTGAAGCTTTCTTT
v_gene: TRBV27; len: 12; d_gene: TRBD2; abundance: few; j_gene: TRBJ2-7; CDR3aa: CASSRTSGRTYF; CDR3nt: TGTGCCAGCAGCCGGACTAGCGGAAGAACCTACTTC
v_gene: TRBV29-1; len: 13; d_gene: TRBD1; abundance: few; j_gene: TRBJ2-7; CDR3aa: CSVLTGVGYEQYF; CDR3nt: TGCAGCGTCTTGACAGGGGTGGGGTACGAGCAGTACTTC
v_gene: TRBV7-3; len: 15; d_gene: -; abundance: -; j_gene: TRBJ2-2; CDR3aa: CASSYAGANTGELFF; CDR3nt: TGTGCCAGCAGCTATGCGGGGGCAAACACCGGGGAGCTGTTTTTT
v_gene: TRBV5-1; len: 12; d_gene: TRBD1; abundance: once; j_gene: TRBJ1-1; CDR3aa: CASSMTGDEAFF; CDR3nt: TGCGCCAGCAGCATGACAGGGGATGAAGCTTTCTTT
v_gene: TRBV2; len: 13; d_gene: -; abundance: few; j_gene: TRBJ2-1; CDR3aa: CASRPAGVNEQFF; CDR3nt: TGTGCCAGCAGACCGGCAGGGGTGAATGAGCAGTTCTTC
v_gene: TRBV27; len: 15; d_gene: -; abundance: few; j_gene: TRBJ2-3; CDR3aa: CASSLRQNTGDTQYF; CDR3nt: TGTGCCAGCAGTCTCCGACAGAACACAGGAGATACGCAGTATTTT
v_gene: TRBV27; len: 16; d_gene: -; abundance: few; j_gene: TRBJ2-3; CDR3aa: CASSLSKRPSTDTQYF; CDR3nt: TGTGCCAGCAGTTTATCGAAGCGGCCGAGCACAGATACGCAGTATTTT
v_gene: TRBV5-4; len: 12; d_gene: -; abundance: -; j_gene: TRBJ2-7; CDR3aa: CASSLPRGEQYF; CDR3nt: TGTGCCAGCAGCTTGCCCAGGGGCGAGCAGTACTTC
v_gene: TRBV2; len: 12; d_gene: -; abundance: few; j_gene: TRBJ2-2; CDR3aa: CASGRTTGELFF; CDR3nt: TGTGCCAGCGGTCGGACCACCGGGGAGCTGTTTTTT
v_gene: TRBV7-2; len: 14; d_gene: TRBD2; abundance: few; j_gene: TRBJ2-3; CDR3aa: CASSLALREGRQYF; CDR3nt: TGTGCCAGCAGCTTAGCGTTGCGGGAGGGAAGGCAGTATTTT
v_gene: TRBV10-3; len: 13; d_gene: TRBD1; abundance: many; j_gene: TRBJ1-1; CDR3aa: CAISPTGNAEAFF; CDR3nt: TGTGCCATCAGTCCGACAGGGAACGCTGAAGCTTTCTTT
v_gene: TRBV18; len: 15; d_gene: TRBD1; abundance: few; j_gene: TRBJ2-5; CDR3aa: CASSPLGQVQETQYF; CDR3nt: TGTGCCAGCTCACCTTTGGGACAGGTCCAAGAGACCCAGTACTTC
v_gene: TRBV13; len: 16; d_gene: TRBD1; abundance: few; j_gene: TRBJ2-3; CDR3aa: CASSWTGVGLTDTQYF; CDR3nt: TGTGCCAGCAGTTGGACAGGGGTGGGACTCACAGATACGCAGTATTTT
v_gene: TRBV15; len: 12; d_gene: -; abundance: few; j_gene: TRBJ1-5; CDR3aa: CATSNSNQPQHF; CDR3nt: TGTGCCACCAGCAATAGCAATCAGCCCCAGCATTTT
v_gene: TRBV25-1; len: 16; d_gene: -; abundance: -; j_gene: TRBJ1-5; CDR3aa: CASSEYGYQGNQPQHF; CDR3nt: TGTGCCAGCAGTGAATATGGTTATCAGGGCAATCAGCCCCAGCATTTT
v_gene: TRBV27; len: 12; d_gene: -; abundance: few; j_gene: TRBJ1-2; CDR3aa: CASSSEGRGYTF; CDR3nt: TGTGCCAGCAGTTCTGAAGGAAGAGGCTACACCTTC
v_gene: TRBV5-1; len: 12; d_gene: -; abundance: -; j_gene: TRBJ2-7; CDR3aa: CASSPGYYEQYF; CDR3nt: TGCGCCAGCAGCCCAGGGTACTACGAGCAGTACTTC
v_gene: TRBV25-1; len: 15; d_gene: TRBD2; abundance: -; j_gene: TRBJ2-5; CDR3aa: CASSGLAGAEETQYF; CDR3nt: TGTGCCAGCAGTGGACTAGCGGGGGCCGAAGAGACCCAGTACTTC
v_gene: TRBV7-9; len: 14; d_gene: TRBD1; abundance: -; j_gene: TRBJ2-5; CDR3aa: CASSPDRGRETQYF; CDR3nt: TGTGCCAGCAGCCCAGACAGGGGCCGGGAGACCCAGTACTTC